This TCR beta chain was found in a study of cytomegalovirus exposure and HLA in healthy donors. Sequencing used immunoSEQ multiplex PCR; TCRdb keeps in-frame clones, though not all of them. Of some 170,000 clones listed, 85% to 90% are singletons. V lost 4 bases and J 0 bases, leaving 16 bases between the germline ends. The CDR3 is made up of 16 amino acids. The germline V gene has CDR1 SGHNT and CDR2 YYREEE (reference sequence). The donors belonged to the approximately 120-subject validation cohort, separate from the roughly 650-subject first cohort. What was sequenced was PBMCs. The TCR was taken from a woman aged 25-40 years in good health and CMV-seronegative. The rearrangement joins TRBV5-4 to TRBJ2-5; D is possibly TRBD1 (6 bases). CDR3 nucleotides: TGTGCCAGCAGCGTGAACAGGGCGCCGTACCAAGAGACCCAGTACTTC. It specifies CASSVNRAPYQETQYF.